Listed here are 14 T cell receptor beta chains from one sample, sequenced in a study of blood T cell repertoires in COVID-19 (dated by TCRdb to the early 2020s). Libraries came from the immunoSEQ multiplex PCR assay. Not all clones reach the TCRdb copy of this immuneACCESS table, which keeps in-frame sequences only. Checked studies attribute under half of the gap to unresolved V genes and leave the rest unexplained. This sample has approximately 280,000 clones in its table, and about 85% of those were observed once. The ten largest clones capture 2% to 3% of the sample. Specimen: PBMCs or T cells enriched from blood (not recorded which). The receptors were gathered from a woman between 45 and 60 years old who had recovered from COVID-19.

The V gene is TRBV28, the J gene TRBJ1-3; TRBD1 is a possible D gene (5 bases). The CDR3 covers 15 residues. Germline V gene lookup returns CDR1 MDHEN and CDR2 SYDVKM. The V and J ends lost 3 bases and 0 bases respectively, with 9 bases between them. The CDR3 DNA reads TGTGCCAGCAGTTTGAGACAGATCTCTGGAAACACCATATATTTT. It codes for CASSLRQISGNTIYF.

The gene calls are TRBV29-1 and TRBJ1-2; D may be TRBD1 (5 bases). The germline V gene encodes CDR1 SQVTM and CDR2 ANQGSEA. The V end lost 0 bases, the J end lost 2 bases, and 16 bases lay between the germline ends. This CDR3 has 16 amino acids. The CDR3 here is CSVEDSQPGRNYGYTF. In DNA, the CDR3 is TGCAGCGTTGAAGATTCTCAGCCAGGGAGGAACTATGGCTACACCTTC. Complete variable domain (other parts from reference TRBV29-1 and TRBJ1-2): SAVISQKPSRDICQRGTSLTIQCQVDSQVTMMFWYRQQPGQSLTLIATANQGSEATYESGFVIDKFPISRPNLTFSTLTVSNMSPEDSSIYLCSVEDSQPGRNYGYTFGSGTRLTVV.

This chain links TRBV19 with TRBJ1-3; unclear D gene. This CDR3 comprises 14 residues. The V and J ends lost 5 bases and 4 bases respectively, with 12 bases between them. Germline V gives CDR1 LNHDA, CDR2 SQIVND (reference sequence). DNA for the CDR3: TGTGCCAGTAGTCCACGGACTTCGGGAAACACCATATATTTT. Encoded protein: CASSPRTSGNTIYF. The full variable domain, completed using reference TRBV19 and TRBJ1-3, is DGGITQSPKYLFRKEGQNVTLSCEQNLNHDAMYWYRQDPGQGLRLIYYSQIVNDFQKGDIAEGYSVSREKKESFPLTVTSAQKNPTAFYLCASSPRTSGNTIYFGEGSWLTVV.

The CDR3 loop is CASSQGLGVSYQYF. DNA for the CDR3: TGCGCCAGCAGCCAAGGACTAGGGGTTTCGTATCAGTACTTC. The chain couples TRBV4-3 to TRBJ2-7; D is perhaps TRBD2 (6 bases). The V gene lost 1 base and the J gene lost 10 bases, with 17 bases spanning the gap. CDR3 size: 14 residues. Germline lookup yields CDR1 LGHNA and CDR2 YSLEER.

The rearrangement uses TRBV30 and TRBJ2-1; 12 nucleotides agree with TRBD2. This CDR3 has 13 amino acids. Germline CDR1 and CDR2: GTSNPN and SVGIG (reference sequence). V was clipped by 0 bases and J by 14 bases; unmatched bases: 5. As DNA, the CDR3 is TGTGCCTGGAGTGTCGGACTAGCGGGAATGGAGTTCTTC. As protein: CAWSVGLAGMEFF.

The chain is built from TRBV10-3 and TRBJ1-1; 7 bases are shared with TRBD1. Germline values: CDR1 ENHRY, CDR2 SYGVKD. Trimming cost V 5 bases and J 2 bases; bases outside gene matches: 14. This CDR3 is 17 amino acids long. The CDR3 region is CAISHDRVGRVNTEAFF. The CDR3 DNA sequence: TGTGCCATCAGTCACGACAGGGTCGGTCGGGTTAACACTGAAGCTTTCTTT.

The rearrangement joins TRBV6-5 to TRBJ1-5; perhaps TRBD1 as D (5 bases). CDR3 length: 14 amino acids. Germline V CDR1 and CDR2: MNHEY, SVGAGI. Trimming pared 7 bases from V and 9 bases from J, leaving 19 bases between. The CDR3 DNA follows: TGTGCCAGCACCAAAGGGGTGAATTTATGGCCCCAGCATTTT. It is translated as CASTKGVNLWPQHF.

The chain recombines TRBV5-1 with TRBJ2-7; D is perhaps TRBD1 (6 bases). The germline CDR1 and CDR2 sequences are SGHRS and YFSETQ. V gave up 3 bases and J gave up 2 bases, with 12 bases separating them. This CDR3 is 14 amino acids long. This chain's CDR3 is CASSSMDSTYEQYF. DNA of the CDR3: TGCGCCAGCAGCTCGATGGACAGTACCTACGAGCAGTACTTC.

The V and J genes are TRBV2 and TRBJ2-2, with a tentative D call TRBD1 (7 bases). Trimming took 6 bases from V and 8 from J, leaving 16 bases between them. There are 14 residues in the CDR3. Germline lookup yields CDR1 SNHLY and CDR2 FYNNEI. CDR3 loop: CASSRGFAGGELFF. Written as DNA, the CDR3 is TGTGCCAGCAGCAGGGGGTTTGCGGGAGGGGAGCTGTTTTTT.

This rearrangement joins TRBV14 to TRBJ2-1; 8 bases agree with TRBD1. This CDR3 contains 19 residues. Germline lookup yields CDR1 SGHDN and CDR2 FVKESK. Trimming cost V 0 bases and J 5 bases; bases outside gene matches: 15. The CDR3: CASSQDHPGYRGKNNEQFF. The CDR3, as DNA: TGTGCCAGCAGCCAAGATCACCCCGGGTACAGGGGGAAGAACAATGAGCAGTTCTTC.

This rearrangement joins TRBV18 to TRBJ1-1; 9 bases are shared with TRBD1. The CDR3 consists of 13 residues. Losses at the gene ends were 4 bases for V and 7 bases for J; bases not matched to a gene: 4. Germline lookup yields CDR1 KGHSH and CDR2 LQKENI. The CDR3 nucleotides read TGTGCCAGCTCACAGGGACAGGGATTTGAAGCTTTCTTT. Protein sequence: CASSQGQGFEAFF.

The rearrangement uses TRBV5-6 and TRBJ1-1; D is ambiguous. V was pared by 1 base and J by 0 bases, with 4 bases between. Germline CDR1 is SGHDT and CDR2 is YYEEEE. CDR3 size: 13 residues. In DNA, the CDR3 is TGTGCCAGCAGCTTGCGGGTGAACACTGAAGCTTTCTTT. The encoded protein is CASSLRVNTEAFF.

The chain couples TRBV18 to TRBJ2-2; TRBD1 matches 10 bases. CDR3 length: 15 residues. V lost 6 bases to trimming and J lost 3 bases; unmatched junction nucleotides: 4. CDR1 KGHSH and CDR2 LQKENI come from the germline V gene. The CDR3 protein is CASSPGQGHTGELFF. CDR3 coding DNA: TGTGCCAGCTCCCCGGGACAGGGGCACACCGGGGAGCTGTTTTTT.

The chain is built from TRBV5-1 and TRBJ2-2; 7 bases fit TRBD1. J lost 8 bases, V lost 0 bases, and 4 bases had no gene match. Germline CDR1 is SGHRS and CDR2 is YFSETQ. The CDR3 runs to 14 residues. The DNA for the CDR3 is TGCGCCAGCAGCTTGGCCAGGGGGTCTGGGGAGCTGTTTTTT. This translates into CASSLARGSGELFF. Combining the CDR3 with reference TRBV5-1 and TRBJ2-2 gives the whole variable domain KAGVTQTPRYLIKTRGQQVTLSCSPISGHRSVSWYQQTPGQGLQFLFEYFSETQRNKGNFPGRFSGRQFSNSRSEMNVSTLELGDSALYLCASSLARGSGELFFGEGSRLTVL.